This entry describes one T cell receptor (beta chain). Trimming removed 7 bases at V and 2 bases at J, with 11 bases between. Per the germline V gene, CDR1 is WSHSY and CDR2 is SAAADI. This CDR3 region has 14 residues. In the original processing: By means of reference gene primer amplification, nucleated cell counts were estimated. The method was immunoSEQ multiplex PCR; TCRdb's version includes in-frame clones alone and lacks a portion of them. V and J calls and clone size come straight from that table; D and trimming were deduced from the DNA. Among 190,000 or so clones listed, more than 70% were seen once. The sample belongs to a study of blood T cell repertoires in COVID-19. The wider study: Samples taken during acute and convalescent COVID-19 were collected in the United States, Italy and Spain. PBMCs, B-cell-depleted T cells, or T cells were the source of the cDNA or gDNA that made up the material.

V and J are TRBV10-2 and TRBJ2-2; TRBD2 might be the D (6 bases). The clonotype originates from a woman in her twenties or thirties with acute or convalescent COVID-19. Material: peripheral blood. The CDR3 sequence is CASTVGGNTGELFF. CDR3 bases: TGCGCCAGCACGGTCGGGGGAAACACCGGGGAGCTGTTTTTT.